This T cell receptor beta chain was recorded in a study of neoadjuvant anti-PD-1 for oral cavity cancer (dated by TCRdb to the early 2020s). About the investigation overall: Before curative-intent surgical resection, most patients were given three to four biweekly doses of nivolumab at 3 mg/kg. Under RECIST 1.1, a patient counted as a responder if showing complete response, partial response or stable disease, and as a non-responder if showing progression. Patients who did not progress were given a fourth nivolumab dose at about day 43 and had definitive surgical resection on days 50-56. The parent correlative cohort included roughly 12 patients, with an approximately 33% response rate. On the study overall, not on this receptor specifically: After neoadjuvant nivolumab, significantly higher T cell clonality (Gini index) was found within PBMCs in non-responders than in responders. Only three patients per response group were included in the TCR analyses, and the authors called for validation in larger cohorts. A higher pretreatment blood Treg/Th17 ratio correlated with both higher pretreatment blood TCRbeta clonality and lower post-treatment tumor TCRbeta clonality.

Explained via the paper, the time point label denotes: after neoadjuvant nivolumab, at surgical resection. Patients had been newly diagnosed with stage II-IVA oral cavity squamous cell carcinoma, and no prior systemic or radiation treatment had been given to the patients. The cohort was made up of patients with locally advanced, HPV-negative oral cavity squamous cell carcinoma. No culture maintenance or expansion was done, as the peripheral blood mononuclear cells went straight to analysis. The samples were drawn from a longitudinal correlative study tied to a single-arm phase II trial testing neoadjuvant nivolumab in oral cavity squamous cell carcinoma. Genomic DNA-based TCRbeta sequencing was performed on subject-matched pre- and post-treatment PBMCs and tumors from three responders and three non-responders. Peripheral blood mononuclear cells were drawn once before nivolumab treatment and a second time after treatment, when surgery took place. Genomic DNA was isolated from PBMCs using the Maxwell RSC DNA from Cells kit.

In the germline V gene (reference sequence), CDR1 corresponds to LNHDA and CDR2 to SQIVND. V is pared back by 6 bases and J by 5 bases, with 19 bases lying between the germline termini. The CDR3 sequence holds 15 residues, the cysteine and phenylalanine included. Of the read, only the CDR3 DNA is kept; its 45 bases are in frame from base 1. Regarding this clone: What this receptor recognizes is not known. Base quality data are lacking; no much larger clone is found one base away.

For deep sequencing, each PBMC sample was run in six replicates, with libraries mostly built from roughly 460 ng of input genomic DNA. The immunoSEQ hsTCRbeta kit was used to prepare TCRbeta libraries according to the manufacturer's instructions. Sequencing of the completed libraries took place using an Illumina NovaSeq 6000 S4 flow cell after they had been pooled to about 3 nM. The source study handled its data this way. Raw data preprocessing and quality control were performed with the immunoSEQ Analyzer. The analysis was limited to productive rearrangements, and each clonotype was defined by a unique CDR3 amino acid sequence. Using the R package tcR, the researchers computed the Gini-Simpson index as their estimate of repertoire clonality. Gini indices were compared with Student's t test, and associations with tumor size change were assessed by Pearson correlation. TCRdb retrieved this table from immuneACCESS and kept in-frame rearrangements only. Not all clones are present; in checked studies, unresolved V genes account for under half, and no reason is known for the remainder. V and J calls and clone size follow that table, whereas D and trimming were derived from the DNA. Counted in this sample were under 8,000 clones; around three fifths of them appeared once. The ten largest account for 3.2% of the sample.

This specimen was PBMCs, taken after nivolumab (anti-PD-1) treatment. This sequence was found in a person between 40 and 85 years old with oral cavity squamous cell carcinoma. The V and J genes are TRBV19 and TRBJ1-2, with a tentative D gene TRBD1 over 5 matching bases. The DNA sequence is given as TGTGCCAGTAGGTTCTACGGGGGGGATACATATGGCTACACCTTC. Its protein is CASRFYGGDTYGYTF.